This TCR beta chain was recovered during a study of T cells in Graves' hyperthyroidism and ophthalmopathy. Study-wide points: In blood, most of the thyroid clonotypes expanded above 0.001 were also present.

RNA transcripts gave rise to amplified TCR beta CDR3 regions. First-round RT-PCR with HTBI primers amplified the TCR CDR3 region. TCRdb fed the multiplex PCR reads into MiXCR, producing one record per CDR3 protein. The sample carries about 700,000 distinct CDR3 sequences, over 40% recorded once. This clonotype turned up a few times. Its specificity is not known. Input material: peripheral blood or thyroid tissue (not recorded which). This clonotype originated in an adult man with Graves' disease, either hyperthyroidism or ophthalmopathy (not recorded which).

CDR3 DNA sequence: TGTGCCAGCAGGAGACAGCTGCATCAGCCCCAGCATTTT. Translation gives CASRRQLHQPQHF. The J gene is TRBJ1-5, the V gene TRBV12-3 or TRBV12-4; TRBD1 might be the D (5 bases). The ends were cut back, 6 bases at V and 5 bases at J, with 11 bases in the middle. The CDR3 consists of 13 residues.